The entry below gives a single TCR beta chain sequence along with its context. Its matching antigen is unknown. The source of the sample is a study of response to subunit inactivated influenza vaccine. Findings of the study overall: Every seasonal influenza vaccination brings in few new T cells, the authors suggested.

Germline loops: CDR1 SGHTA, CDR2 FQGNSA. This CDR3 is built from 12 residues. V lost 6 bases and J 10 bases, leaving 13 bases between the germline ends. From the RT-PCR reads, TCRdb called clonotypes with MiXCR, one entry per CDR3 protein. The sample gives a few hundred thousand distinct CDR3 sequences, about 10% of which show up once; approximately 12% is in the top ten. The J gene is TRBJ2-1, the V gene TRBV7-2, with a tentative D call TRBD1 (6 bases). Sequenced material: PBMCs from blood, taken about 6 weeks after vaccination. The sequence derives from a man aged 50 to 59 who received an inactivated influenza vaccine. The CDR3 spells CASSNPDSEQFF. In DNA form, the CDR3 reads TGTGCCAGCAGTAATCCGGACAGCGAGCAGTTCTTC.